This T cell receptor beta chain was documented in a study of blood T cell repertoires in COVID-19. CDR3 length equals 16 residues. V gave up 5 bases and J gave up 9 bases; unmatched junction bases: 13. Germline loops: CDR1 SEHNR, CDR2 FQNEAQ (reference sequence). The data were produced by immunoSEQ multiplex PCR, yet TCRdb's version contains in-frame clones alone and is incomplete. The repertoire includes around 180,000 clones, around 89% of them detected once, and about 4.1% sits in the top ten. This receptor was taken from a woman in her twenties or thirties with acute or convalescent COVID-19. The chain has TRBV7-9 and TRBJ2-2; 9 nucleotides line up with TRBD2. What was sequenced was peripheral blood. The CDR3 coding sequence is TGTGCCAGCAGCCTACTTAGCGGGAGTGTTGAGTGGGAGCTGTTTTTT. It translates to CASSLLSGSVEWELFF.